The rows below give T cell receptor beta chains drawn from one sample of a study of T-cell memory formation after mild COVID-19. Via MiXCR, TCRdb re-called the 5' RACE reads, giving one row per CDR3 protein. The sample includes 120,000 or so distinct CDR3 sequences, approximately 5.9% of them seen just once. Sequencing was performed on PBMCs or a T cell subset sorted from them (not recorded which). These receptor sequences come from an adult woman who had mild COVID-19 (a few samples of this study predate the infection). Cell type and time point are not known. The CDR3 runs from the conserved cysteine through the conserved F or W. D genes are given only for firm matches. Not all rows give a size; the values are once, few, many and, for expanded clones, a class.

j_call: TRBJ2-1; clone_size: few; v_call: TRBV7-2; d_call: .; cdr3_aa: CASSSQMNNEQFF; cdr3_nt: TGTGCCAGCAGCTCCCAAATGAACAATGAGCAGTTCTTC
j_call: TRBJ1-4; clone_size: .; v_call: TRBV5-1; d_call: TRBD1; cdr3_aa: CASSRGDSTNEKLFF; cdr3_nt: TGCGCCAGCAGCCGGGGGGACAGTACTAATGAAAAACTGTTTTTT
j_call: TRBJ1-5; clone_size: few; v_call: TRBV29-1; d_call: .; cdr3_aa: CSVEDRTNQPQHF; cdr3_nt: TGCAGCGTTGAAGATCGGACAAACCAGCCCCAGCATTTT
j_call: TRBJ1-1; clone_size: .; v_call: TRBV7-6; d_call: TRBD1; cdr3_aa: CASSLTGKTEAFF; cdr3_nt: TGTGCCAGCAGCTTGACAGGGAAGACTGAAGCTTTCTTT
j_call: TRBJ2-1; clone_size: .; v_call: TRBV14; d_call: .; cdr3_aa: CASSQDKSGLRSYNEQFF; cdr3_nt: TGTGCCAGCAGCCAAGATAAGAGCGGACTTCGCTCCTACAATGAGCAGTTCTTC
j_call: TRBJ1-5; clone_size: many; v_call: TRBV7-8; d_call: .; cdr3_aa: CATSRAGRNQPQHF; cdr3_nt: TGTGCCACTTCCCGGGCAGGGCGCAATCAGCCCCAGCATTTT
j_call: TRBJ1-6; clone_size: .; v_call: TRBV7-9; d_call: .; cdr3_aa: CASSLARQINSPLHF; cdr3_nt: TGTGCCAGCAGCTTAGCGCGGCAGATTAATTCACCCCTCCACTTT
j_call: TRBJ1-6; clone_size: few; v_call: TRBV20-1; d_call: .; cdr3_aa: CSAFLQGSYNSPLHF; cdr3_nt: TGCAGTGCTTTTTTACAGGGCTCCTATAATTCACCCCTCCACTTT
j_call: TRBJ2-1; clone_size: .; v_call: TRBV12-3/TRBV12-4; d_call: .; cdr3_aa: CASSLTGTDYEQFF; cdr3_nt: TGTGCCAGCAGTTTGACCGGGACCGACTATGAGCAGTTCTTC
j_call: TRBJ2-1; clone_size: few; v_call: TRBV6-5; d_call: .; cdr3_aa: CASSYSGHFYNEQFF; cdr3_nt: TGTGCCAGCAGTTACTCGGGTCATTTCTACAATGAGCAGTTCTTC
j_call: TRBJ1-2; clone_size: .; v_call: TRBV20-1; d_call: .; cdr3_aa: CSASFGGQVYGYTF; cdr3_nt: TGCAGTGCTAGTTTTGGGGGGCAGGTCTATGGCTACACCTTC
j_call: TRBJ2-1; clone_size: few; v_call: TRBV6-5; d_call: TRBD1; cdr3_aa: CASHRGLAEQNEQFF; cdr3_nt: TGTGCCTCACACAGGGGTCTAGCAGAACAGAATGAGCAGTTCTTC
j_call: TRBJ1-1; clone_size: few; v_call: TRBV20-1; d_call: .; cdr3_aa: CSARVRGTKAFF; cdr3_nt: TGCAGTGCTAGGGTTCGGGGGACAAAAGCTTTCTTT
j_call: TRBJ1-6; clone_size: many; v_call: TRBV7-9; d_call: .; cdr3_aa: CASSLEQGNSPLHF; cdr3_nt: TGTGCCAGCAGCTTAGAACAGGGCAATTCACCCCTCCACTTT
j_call: TRBJ1-1; clone_size: .; v_call: TRBV7-2; d_call: .; cdr3_aa: CASSLEARQYREAFF; cdr3_nt: TGTGCCAGCAGCTTAGAGGCTAGACAGTATAGGGAAGCTTTCTTT
j_call: TRBJ2-3; clone_size: few; v_call: TRBV9; d_call: TRBD2; cdr3_aa: CASSVMAGLLTDTQYF; cdr3_nt: TGTGCCAGCAGCGTAATGGCGGGACTACTCACAGATACGCAGTATTTT
j_call: TRBJ1-5; clone_size: few; v_call: TRBV30; d_call: TRBD1; cdr3_aa: CAWSVSRTGGDQPQHF; cdr3_nt: TGTGCCTGGAGTGTCAGTCGGACAGGTGGCGATCAGCCCCAGCATTTT
j_call: TRBJ2-3; clone_size: many; v_call: TRBV5-4; d_call: .; cdr3_aa: CASSFGGATDTQYF; cdr3_nt: TGTGCCAGCTCCTTCGGCGGCGCAACAGATACGCAGTATTTT
j_call: TRBJ2-4; clone_size: many; v_call: TRBV11-2; d_call: TRBD2; cdr3_aa: CASSSTSGRKYF; cdr3_nt: TGTGCCAGCAGCTCAACTAGCGGGCGGAAGTACTTC
j_call: TRBJ1-5; clone_size: few; v_call: TRBV15; d_call: .; cdr3_aa: CATSREGRVNQPQHF; cdr3_nt: TGTGCCACCAGCAGAGAAGGTCGGGTCAATCAGCCCCAGCATTTT
j_call: TRBJ1-5; clone_size: .; v_call: TRBV20-1; d_call: TRBD1; cdr3_aa: CSATRGLSQPQHF; cdr3_nt: TGCAGTGCCACCAGGGGGCTCTCCCAGCCCCAGCATTTT
j_call: TRBJ2-2; clone_size: few; v_call: TRBV10-3; d_call: .; cdr3_aa: CATTQAPGELFF; cdr3_nt: TGTGCCACGACCCAGGCCCCAGGGGAGCTGTTTTTT
j_call: TRBJ2-7; clone_size: few; v_call: TRBV6-2/TRBV6-3; d_call: .; cdr3_aa: CASSYSAGTVAYEQYF; cdr3_nt: TGTGCCAGCAGTTACTCGGCCGGGACGGTGGCCTACGAGCAGTACTTC
j_call: TRBJ2-5; clone_size: many; v_call: TRBV27; d_call: .; cdr3_aa: CASSSLDRQETQYF; cdr3_nt: TGTGCCAGCAGTTCCCTCGACCGACAAGAGACCCAGTACTTC
j_call: TRBJ2-1; clone_size: .; v_call: TRBV2; d_call: TRBD2; cdr3_aa: CASSALLAGAREQFF; cdr3_nt: TGTGCCAGCAGTGCCCTTCTAGCGGGGGCCCGTGAGCAGTTCTTC
j_call: TRBJ2-3; clone_size: many; v_call: TRBV20-1; d_call: TRBD2; cdr3_aa: CSARSAGGPDTQYF; cdr3_nt: TGCAGTGCTAGATCGGCGGGGGGGCCAGATACGCAGTATTTT